The next 22 T cell receptor beta chains were all read from a single sample in a study of tumor-infiltrating lymphocytes in localized non-small cell lung cancer. Clones were read by immunoSEQ multiplex PCR, and TCRdb kept only the in-frame ones, dropping some. The table lists approximately 12,000 clones, less than 80% of them singletons. Material: uninvolved lung tissue not adjacent to the tumor. The receptors stem from a human donor with non-small cell lung cancer.

V is TRBV11-3 and J is TRBJ2-7; the match to TRBD1 covers 8 bases. Trimming cost V 3 bases and J 1 base; bases outside gene matches: 5. The CDR3 covers 15 residues. Germline V gene data show CDR1 as SGHNT and CDR2 as YENEEA. The CDR3 region has the DNA TGTGCCAGCAGCTTCGGGACAGGAGGGTCCTACGAGCAGTACTTC. This sequence encodes CASSFGTGGSYEQYF.

The chain carries TRBV10-3 and TRBJ2-1, with D perhaps TRBD1 (6 bases). The CDR3 has 14 residues. Per the germline V gene, CDR1 is ENHRY and CDR2 is SYGVKD. The V end lost 7 bases, the J end lost 4 bases, and 14 bases lay between the germline ends. CDR3 loop: CAINRDTDYNEQFF. DNA of the CDR3: TGTGCCATCAACCGGGACACGGATTACAATGAGCAGTTCTTC.

This clone appeared a single time. The J gene is TRBJ2-7, the V gene TRBV27; D possibly corresponds to TRBD2 (6 bases). The V end was cut by 5 bases, the J end by 1 base, with 12 bases between. The CDR3 has 14 residues. CDR1 is MNHEY and CDR2 is SMNVEV in the germline V gene (reference sequence). CDR3 DNA sequence: TGTGCCAGCAGTCTAGGACTACCTTCCTACGAGCAGTACTTC. Protein product: CASSLGLPSYEQYF.

V gene TRBV28 combines with J gene TRBJ1-5, with 8 positions matching TRBD1. Trimming cost V 6 bases and J 5 bases; bases outside gene matches: 12. Per germline, CDR1 MDHEN and CDR2 SYDVKM. This CDR3 spans 16 amino acids. The CDR3: CASRDDRGYFHQPQHF. In DNA form, the CDR3 reads TGTGCCAGCAGAGACGACAGGGGCTATTTTCATCAGCCCCAGCATTTT. Full variable domain (outside the CDR3, taken from reference TRBV28 and TRBJ1-5): DVKVTQSSRYLVKRTGEKVFLECVQDMDHENMFWYRQDPGLGLRLIYFSYDVKMKEKGDIPEGYSVSREKKERFSLILESASTNQTSMYLCASRDDRGYFHQPQHFGDGTRLSIL.

This chain joins TRBV7-8 and TRBJ1-2; D perhaps matches TRBD1 (6 bases). V was cut by 5 bases and J by 8 bases, with 9 bases left in between. The CDR3 covers 11 residues. CDR1 and CDR2 from the germline V gene are SGHVS and FQNEAQ. CDR3 nucleotide sequence: TGTGCCAGCAGCATCGGGGGCGGCTACACCTTC. Protein product: CASSIGGGYTF. The whole variable domain, remainder taken from reference TRBV7-8 and TRBJ1-2, is GAGVSQSPRYKVAKRGQDVALRCDPISGHVSLFWYQQALGQGPEFLTYFQNEAQLDKSGLPSDRFFAERPEGSVSTLKIQRTQQEDSAVYLCASSIGGGYTFGSGTRLTVV.

This clone occurred a few times. The chain joins TRBV2 to TRBJ1-5; 10 bases align to TRBD1. Germline values: CDR1 SNHLY, CDR2 FYNNEI. CDR3 length: 15 residues. V shed 8 bases and J 4 bases; nucleotides not matched to a gene: 8. CDR3 sequence reads: CASHTGTGANQPQHF. Here the CDR3 DNA reads TGTGCCAGCCATACCGGGACAGGGGCGAATCAGCCCCAGCATTTT.

This clone was seen just once. The chain joins TRBV7-2 to TRBJ1-5, with 7 bases fitting TRBD1. The CDR3 is made up of 15 amino acids. V shed 2 bases, J shed 6 bases, and the junction held 7 bases outside the gene matches. Germline lookup yields CDR1 SGHTA and CDR2 FQGNSA. The CDR3 nucleotides are TGTGCCAGCAGCTTAAGACAGGGAGTGAGTCAGCCCCAGCATTTT. Its protein product is CASSLRQGVSQPQHF.

The V gene is TRBV7-9, the J gene TRBJ1-2, with a possible D match to TRBD1 (5 bases). The CDR3 runs 13 residues. Germline V gives CDR1 SEHNR, CDR2 FQNEAQ (reference sequence). The V gene lost 5 bases and the J gene lost 7 bases, with 14 bases spanning the gap. In DNA, the CDR3 is TGTGCCAGCAGCCCCTGGGGGGAGGGTGGCTACACCTTC. Translation gives CASSPWGEGGYTF.

This clone was seen a handful of times. This chain connects TRBV7-2 to TRBJ2-7; TRBD1 aligns across 7 bases. CDR3 size: 12 residues. Germline values: CDR1 SGHTA, CDR2 FQGNSA. After removal of 5 bases from V and 6 bases from J, the junction contained 4 bases not matched to a gene. The CDR3 DNA reads as TGTGCCAGCAGCCCGCACAGGGGCGAGCAGTACTTC. This encodes CASSPHRGEQYF.

This chain uses TRBV19 with TRBJ1-2; 9 bases fit TRBD1. CDR3 length: 15 amino acids. Germline V gives CDR1 LNHDA, CDR2 SQIVND (reference sequence). Losses at the gene ends were 6 bases for V and 2 bases for J; bases not matched to a gene: 7. This chain's CDR3 is CASRTGQGGNYGYTF. Written as DNA, the CDR3 is TGTGCCAGTAGGACGGGACAGGGTGGAAACTATGGCTACACCTTC.

The chain recombines TRBV10-1 with TRBJ2-3, with 9 bases identical to TRBD1. The CDR3 is made up of 16 amino acids. The germline V gene has CDR1 WNHNN and CDR2 SYGVQD (reference sequence). V lost 2 bases, J lost 2 bases, and 5 bases stayed unmatched. Here the CDR3 reads CASSEGTGLDTDTQYF. The CDR3 nucleotides are TGCGCCAGCAGTGAGGGGACAGGGCTCGACACAGATACGCAGTATTTT.

By share of the sample, this clone is medium-sized (0.01 to 0.1%). The chain employs TRBV19 and TRBJ1-5; possible D gene TRBD1, 6 bases. V lost 3 bases, J lost 4 bases, and 16 bases lay in between. This CDR3 is built from 16 residues. CDR1 LNHDA and CDR2 SQIVND come from the germline V gene (reference sequence). The CDR3 spells CASSINPGVRNQPQHF. Here the CDR3 DNA reads TGTGCCAGTAGTATCAACCCAGGGGTTCGTAATCAGCCCCAGCATTTT.

As to this clone: The sample contains more than one DNA sequence encoding this CDR3. The gene calls are TRBV27 and TRBJ1-5; TRBD1 might be the D (6 bases). Germline V CDR1 and CDR2: MNHEY, SMNVEV (reference sequence). Between the trimmed V and J ends, which lost 4 bases and 6 bases, there was a span of 10 bases. The CDR3 has 13 amino acids. The CDR3 DNA reads as TGTGCCAGCAGTTCACAGGGACGTCAGCCCCAGCATTTT. Protein sequence: CASSSQGRQPQHF.

This chain uses TRBV12-2 with TRBJ1-1; no DNA check was done on the table's D call, TRBD1. TRBV12-2 is recorded as a pseudogene. The length of the CDR3 is 16 residues. CDR3 in amino acids: CASRLPKQGMNTEAFF. CDR3 nucleotide sequence: TGTGCAAGTCGCTTACCAAAACAGGGAATGAACACTGAAGCTTTCTTT.

The V gene is TRBV9, the J gene TRBJ1-1; no firm D call. The germline V gene encodes CDR1 SGDLS and CDR2 YYNGEE. CDR3 size: 13 residues. V lost 5 bases and J 1 base, leaving 9 bases between the germline ends. The CDR3 protein is CASSNQRNTEAFF. CDR3 sequence (DNA): TGTGCCAGCAGTAACCAACGGAACACTGAAGCTTTCTTT.

This clone is deemed large. The chain combines TRBV5-1 with TRBJ1-2, with TRBD1 as a possible D gene (6 bases). The germline V gene has CDR1 SGHRS and CDR2 YFSETQ. V was trimmed by 3 bases and J by 3 bases, leaving 27 bases between them. CDR3 size: 19 residues. The CDR3 loop reads CASSWWPQGPSSGDYGYTF. Here the CDR3 DNA reads TGCGCCAGCAGCTGGTGGCCTCAGGGGCCTTCCTCGGGGGACTATGGCTACACCTTC.

The count of this clone is one. CDR3 in DNA: TGCGCCAGCAGGGGGGGGCTAGCGGCCTACAATGAGCAGTTCTTC. This translates into CASRGGLAAYNEQFF. The V gene is TRBV10-2, the J gene TRBJ2-1, with a weak D call TRBD2 (7 bases). V was clipped by 6 bases and J by 2 bases, with 14 bases between them. This CDR3 has 15 residues. CDR1 and CDR2 (germline): WSHSY, SAAADI.

The chain joins TRBV5-1 to TRBJ1-2; 7 bases are a match to TRBD1. The CDR3 has 12 residues. Trimming at V came to 4 bases and at J to 5 bases, leaving 2 bases not matched to a gene. CDR1 SGHRS and CDR2 YFSETQ come from the germline V gene. The CDR3 DNA follows: TGCGCCAGCAGCCGGGACAGATATGGCTACACCTTC. Amino acids: CASSRDRYGYTF.

The chain joins TRBV6-4 to TRBJ2-7; TRBD1 matches 7 bases. The CDR3 extends over 13 amino acids. CDR1 and CDR2 from the germline V gene are MRHNA and SNTAGT. Germline trimming cut 5 bases from V and 7 bases from J; bases unmatched to any gene: 8. Here the CDR3 reads CASSSRGPWEQYF. The CDR3 bases are TGTGCCAGCAGTAGTAGGGGGCCATGGGAGCAGTACTTC.

This chain uses TRBV5-5 with TRBJ2-7; maybe TRBD2 (5 bases). V was clipped by 4 bases and J by 0 bases, with 11 bases between them. CDR3 length equals 14 residues. Germline CDR1 reads SGHKS; CDR2 reads YYEKEE (reference sequence). CDR3 amino acids: CASSLRDPSYEQYF. CDR3 sequence (DNA): TGTGCCAGCAGCCTCCGGGATCCCTCCTACGAGCAGTACTTC.

V gene TRBV28 combines with J gene TRBJ2-7; 10 nucleotides match TRBD2. This CDR3 is 14 amino acids long. The germline gives CDR1 MDHEN, CDR2 SYDVKM. After removal of 3 bases from V and 9 bases from J, the junction contained 8 bases not matched to a gene. The CDR3: CASSLSSGSPAQYF. CDR3 bases: TGTGCCAGCAGTTTGTCTAGCGGGAGCCCCGCGCAGTACTTC.

The chain couples TRBV29-1 to TRBJ2-3; 11 bases match TRBD2. This CDR3 contains 16 residues. Trimming at V came to 7 bases and at J to 3 bases, leaving 12 bases not matched to a gene. Germline V gives CDR1 SQVTM, CDR2 ANQGSEA. The CDR3 reads CSGAGASGRKTDTQYF. The DNA for the CDR3 is TGCAGCGGAGCGGGGGCTAGCGGGAGGAAGACAGATACGCAGTATTTT.